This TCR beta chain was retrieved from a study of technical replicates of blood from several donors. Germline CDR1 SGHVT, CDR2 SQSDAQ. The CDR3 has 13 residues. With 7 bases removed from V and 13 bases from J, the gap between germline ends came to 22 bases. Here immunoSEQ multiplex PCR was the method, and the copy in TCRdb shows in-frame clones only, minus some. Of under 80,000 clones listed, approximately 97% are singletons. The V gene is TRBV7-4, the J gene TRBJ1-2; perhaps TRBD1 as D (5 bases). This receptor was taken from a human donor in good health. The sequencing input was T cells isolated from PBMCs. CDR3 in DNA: TGTGCCAGCATCCTTGGGGGGACTCAGGGCAGCACCTTC. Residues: CASILGGTQGSTF. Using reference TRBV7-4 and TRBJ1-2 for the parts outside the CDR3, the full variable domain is GAGVSQSPRYKVAKRGRDVALRCDSISGHVTLYWYRQTLGQGSEVLTYSQSDAQRDKSGRPSGRFSAERPERSVSTLKIQRTEQGDSAVYLCASILGGTQGSTFGSGTRLTVV.